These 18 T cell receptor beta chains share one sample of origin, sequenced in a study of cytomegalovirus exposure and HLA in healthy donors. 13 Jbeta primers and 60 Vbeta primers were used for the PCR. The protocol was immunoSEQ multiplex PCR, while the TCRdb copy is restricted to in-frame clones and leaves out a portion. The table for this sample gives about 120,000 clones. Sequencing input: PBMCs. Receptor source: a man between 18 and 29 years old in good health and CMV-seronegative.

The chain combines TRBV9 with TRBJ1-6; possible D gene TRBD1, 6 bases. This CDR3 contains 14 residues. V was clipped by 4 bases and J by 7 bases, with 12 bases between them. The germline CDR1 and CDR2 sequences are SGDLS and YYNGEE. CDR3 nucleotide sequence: TGTGCCAGCAGCTTCCGGGACACCAATTCACCCCTCCACTTT. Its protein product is CASSFRDTNSPLHF.

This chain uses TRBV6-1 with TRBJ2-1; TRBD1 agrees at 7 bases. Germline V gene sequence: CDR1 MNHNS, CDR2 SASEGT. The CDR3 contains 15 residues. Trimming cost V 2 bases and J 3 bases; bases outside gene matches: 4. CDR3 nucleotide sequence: TGTGCCAGCAGTGAATATCGGGACAGCTACAATGAGCAGTTCTTC. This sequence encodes CASSEYRDSYNEQFF.

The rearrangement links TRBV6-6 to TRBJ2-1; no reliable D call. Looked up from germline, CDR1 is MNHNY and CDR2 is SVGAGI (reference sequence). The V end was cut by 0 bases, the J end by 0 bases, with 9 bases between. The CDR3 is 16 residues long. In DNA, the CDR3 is TGTGCCAGCAGTTACTCCGGAAGGAGCTCCTACAATGAGCAGTTCTTC. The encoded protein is CASSYSGRSSYNEQFF.

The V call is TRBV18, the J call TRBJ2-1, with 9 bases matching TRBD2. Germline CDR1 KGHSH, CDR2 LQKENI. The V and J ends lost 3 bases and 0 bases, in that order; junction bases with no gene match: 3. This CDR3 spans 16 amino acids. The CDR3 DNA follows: TGTGCCAGCTCACCCTTTAGCGGGAGCTCCTACAATGAGCAGTTCTTC. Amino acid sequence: CASSPFSGSSYNEQFF.

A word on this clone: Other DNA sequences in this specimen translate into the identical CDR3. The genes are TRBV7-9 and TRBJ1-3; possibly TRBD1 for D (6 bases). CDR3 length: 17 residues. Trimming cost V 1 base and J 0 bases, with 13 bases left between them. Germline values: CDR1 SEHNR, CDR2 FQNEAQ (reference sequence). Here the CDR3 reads CASSLGQAIISGNTIYF. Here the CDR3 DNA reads TGTGCCAGCAGCTTAGGACAGGCAATCATCTCTGGAAACACCATATATTTT. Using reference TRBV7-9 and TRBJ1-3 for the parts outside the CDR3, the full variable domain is DTGVSQNPRHKITKRGQNVTFRCDPISEHNRLYWYRQTLGQGPEFLTYFQNEAQLEKSRLLSDRFSAERPKGSFSTLEIQRTEQGDSAMYLCASSLGQAIISGNTIYFGEGSWLTVV.

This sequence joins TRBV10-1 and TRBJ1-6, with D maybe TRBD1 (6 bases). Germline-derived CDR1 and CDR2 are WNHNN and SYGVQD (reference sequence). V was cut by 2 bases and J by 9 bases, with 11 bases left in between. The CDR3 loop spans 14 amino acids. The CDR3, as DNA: TGCGCCAGCAGTGAGGGGCAGGGGACTTCACCCCTCCACTTT. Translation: CASSEGQGTSPLHF.

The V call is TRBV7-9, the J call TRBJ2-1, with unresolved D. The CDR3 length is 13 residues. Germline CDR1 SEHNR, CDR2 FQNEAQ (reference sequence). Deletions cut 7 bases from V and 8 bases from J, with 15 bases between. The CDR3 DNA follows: TGTGCCAGCAAAAAAGGCACTACGGATGAGCAGTTCTTC. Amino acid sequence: CASKKGTTDEQFF.

The DNA for the CDR3 is TGTGCCAGCAGCCCCCGGGCTGGGGGGATGTACGAGCAGTACTTC. This translates into CASSPRAGGMYEQYF. This sequence joins TRBV14 and TRBJ2-7; TRBD2 might be the D (6 bases). CDR1 is SGHDN and CDR2 is FVKESK in the germline V gene. The V end lost 4 bases, the J end lost 4 bases, and 17 bases lay between the germline ends. The CDR3 length is 15 residues.

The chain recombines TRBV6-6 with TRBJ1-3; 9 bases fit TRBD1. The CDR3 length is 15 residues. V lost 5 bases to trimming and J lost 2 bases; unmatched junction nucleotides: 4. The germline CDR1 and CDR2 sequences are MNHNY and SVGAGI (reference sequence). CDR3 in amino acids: CASSGTGGAGNTIYF. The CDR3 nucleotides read TGTGCCAGCAGTGGAACAGGGGGCGCTGGAAACACCATATATTTT.

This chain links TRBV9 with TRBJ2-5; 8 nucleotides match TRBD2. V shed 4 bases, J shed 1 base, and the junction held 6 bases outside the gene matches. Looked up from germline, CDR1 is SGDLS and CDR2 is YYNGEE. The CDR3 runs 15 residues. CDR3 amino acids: CASSPSAGGQETQYF. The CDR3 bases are TGTGCCAGCAGCCCCTCCGCGGGGGGCCAAGAGACCCAGTACTTC.

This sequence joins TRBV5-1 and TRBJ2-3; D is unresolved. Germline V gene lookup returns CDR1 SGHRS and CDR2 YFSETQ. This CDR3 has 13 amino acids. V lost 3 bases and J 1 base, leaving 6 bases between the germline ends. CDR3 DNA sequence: TGCGCCAGCAGCTCACTCCGCACAGATACGCAGTATTTT. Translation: CASSSLRTDTQYF.

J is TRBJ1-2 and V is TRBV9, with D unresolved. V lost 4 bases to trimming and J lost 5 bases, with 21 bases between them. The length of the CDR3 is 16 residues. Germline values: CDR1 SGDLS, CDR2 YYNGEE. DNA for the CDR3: TGTGCCAGCAGCCCCCCGGGAGGGCTTGGCTTATATGGCTACACCTTC. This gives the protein CASSPPGGLGLYGYTF.

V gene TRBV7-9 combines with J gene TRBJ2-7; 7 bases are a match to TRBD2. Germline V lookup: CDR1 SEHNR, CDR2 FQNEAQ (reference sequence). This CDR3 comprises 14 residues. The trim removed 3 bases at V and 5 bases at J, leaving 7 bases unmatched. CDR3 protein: CASSFGLGLHEQYF. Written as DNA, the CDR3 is TGTGCCAGCAGCTTTGGACTAGGACTGCACGAGCAGTACTTC.

Written as DNA, the CDR3 is TGTGCCAGCAGCTTAGATCTTGGCGGGAGCTCCTACAATGAGCAGTTCTTC. It translates to CASSLDLGGSSYNEQFF. The chain links TRBV11-3 to TRBJ2-1; 7 bases map to TRBD2. Germline CDR1 is SGHNT and CDR2 is YENEEA. The CDR3 has 17 amino acids. V shed 0 bases and J 0 bases; nucleotides not matched to a gene: 5.

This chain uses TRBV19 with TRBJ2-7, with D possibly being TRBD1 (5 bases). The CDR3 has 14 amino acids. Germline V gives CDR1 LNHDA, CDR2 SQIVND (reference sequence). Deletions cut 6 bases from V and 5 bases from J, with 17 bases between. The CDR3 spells CASRNRSSPNEQYF. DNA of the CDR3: TGTGCCAGTAGAAACAGGTCCTCCCCCAACGAGCAGTACTTC.

For the CDR3, the DNA is TGTGCCAGCGGGGGAGGCTGGAGCCGAAACACCATATATTTT. It yields the protein CASGGGWSRNTIYF. V usage is TRBV6-6 and J usage is TRBJ1-3; perhaps TRBD1 as D (5 bases). Trimming pared 8 bases from V and 5 bases from J, leaving 16 bases between. This CDR3 has 14 amino acids. The germline CDR1 and CDR2 sequences are MNHNY and SVGAGI (reference sequence).

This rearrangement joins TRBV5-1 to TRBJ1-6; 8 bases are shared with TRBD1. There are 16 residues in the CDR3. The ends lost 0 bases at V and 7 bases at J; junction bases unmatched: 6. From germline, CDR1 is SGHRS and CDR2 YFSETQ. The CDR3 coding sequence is TGCGCCAGCAGCTTGGAGGCAGGGGGCCTCAATTCACCCCTCCACTTT. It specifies CASSLEAGGLNSPLHF.

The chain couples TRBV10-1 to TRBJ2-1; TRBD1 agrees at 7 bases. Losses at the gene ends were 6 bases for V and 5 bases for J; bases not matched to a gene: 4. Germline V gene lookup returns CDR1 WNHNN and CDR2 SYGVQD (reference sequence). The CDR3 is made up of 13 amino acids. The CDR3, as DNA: TGCGCCAGCAGCGAAGGACAGGACAATGAGCAGTTCTTC. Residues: CASSEGQDNEQFF.